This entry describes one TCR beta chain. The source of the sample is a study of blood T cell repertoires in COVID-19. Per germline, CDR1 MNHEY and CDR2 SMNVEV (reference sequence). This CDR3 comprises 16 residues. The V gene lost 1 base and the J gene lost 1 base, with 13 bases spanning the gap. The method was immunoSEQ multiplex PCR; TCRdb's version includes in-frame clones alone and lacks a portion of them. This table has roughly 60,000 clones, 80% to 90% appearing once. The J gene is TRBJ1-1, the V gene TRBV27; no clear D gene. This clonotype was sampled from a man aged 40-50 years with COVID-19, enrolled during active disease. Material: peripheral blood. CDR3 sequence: CASSLFGSRRNTEAFF. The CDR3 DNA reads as TGTGCCAGCAGTTTATTTGGCAGCCGGAGGAACACTGAAGCTTTCTTT.